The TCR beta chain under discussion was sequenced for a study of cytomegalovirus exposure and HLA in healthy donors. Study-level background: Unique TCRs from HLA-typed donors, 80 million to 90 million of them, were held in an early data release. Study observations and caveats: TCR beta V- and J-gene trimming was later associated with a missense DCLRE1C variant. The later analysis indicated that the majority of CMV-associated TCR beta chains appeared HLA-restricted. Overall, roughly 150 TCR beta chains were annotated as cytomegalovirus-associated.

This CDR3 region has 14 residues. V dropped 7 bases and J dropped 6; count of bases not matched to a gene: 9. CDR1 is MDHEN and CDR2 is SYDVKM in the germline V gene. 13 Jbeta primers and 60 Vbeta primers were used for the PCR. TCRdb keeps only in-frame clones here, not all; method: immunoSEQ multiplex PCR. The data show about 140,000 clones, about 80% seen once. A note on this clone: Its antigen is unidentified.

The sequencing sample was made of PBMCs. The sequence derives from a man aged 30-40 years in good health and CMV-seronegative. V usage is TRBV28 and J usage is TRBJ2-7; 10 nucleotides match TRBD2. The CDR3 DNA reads TGTGCCAGCACTAGCGGGAGCCCCCGAGCCGAGCAGTACTTC. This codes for CASTSGSPRAEQYF.